This is a list of T cell receptor beta chains from one sample in a study of metastatic and nonmetastatic thyroid tumors. TCRdb re-analyzed the PCR reads through MiXCR. Among around 15,000 clones, approximately 19% were seen once, and the ten largest hold 13%. Sequencing was carried out using blood. These receptor sequences come from a female donor with papillary thyroid cancer or a benign thyroid nodule (not recorded which). Some clones in this sample may be carry-over from other donors' samples. The CDR3 runs from the conserved cysteine through the conserved F or W. A D gene is named only where the DNA matches it firmly. A row's size may be missing; if present it is once, few, many or a size class.

>TRBV6-1|TRBJ1-1|-|medium-sized
TGTGCCAGCAGTCCGACCGGGACGGAGAACACTGAAGCTTTCTTT
CASSPTGTENTEAFF
>TRBV7-6|TRBJ1-6|-|-
TGTGCCAGCAGCTTAGCCCAGGGTTATAATTCACCCCTCCACTTT
CASSLAQGYNSPLHF
>TRBV20-1|TRBJ2-3|TRBD2|-
TGCAGTGCTAGAGTATTAGCGGGAGCCCCTTTAACGCAGTATTTT
CSARVLAGAPLTQYF
>TRBV9|TRBJ2-2|TRBD2|many
TGTGCCAGCAGCGTAACTGGGGGAGGGCAGACCGGGGAGCTGTTTTTT
CASSVTGGGQTGELFF
>TRBV30|TRBJ2-5|-|many
TGTGCCTGGAACTCATTAACAGGAGAGACCCAGTACTTC
CAWNSLTGETQYF
>TRBV7-9|TRBJ2-5|-|medium-sized
TGTGCCAGCAGCCCCCCTGGGGAGACCCAGTACTTC
CASSPPGETQYF
>TRBV27|TRBJ1-4|TRBD1|many
TGTGCCAGCTCCGATACAGGGGGAGGTGAAAAACTGTTTTTT
CASSDTGGGEKLFF
>TRBV20-1|TRBJ2-5|TRBD2|many
TGCAGGGCAGCGGGAGCTCTACAAGAGACCCAGTACTTC
CRAAGALQETQYF
>TRBV28|TRBJ2-7|-|-
TGTGCCAGCAGTGCCGCGTCGGGACGACGCTACGAGCAGTACTTC
CASSAASGRRYEQYF
>TRBV11-1|TRBJ1-4|-|many
TGTGCCAGCAGCTTAAATCCAACTAATGAAAAACTGTTTTTT
CASSLNPTNEKLFF
>TRBV20-1|TRBJ2-7|TRBD1|-
TGCAGTGCCCCGACAGGGTTGGACTACGAGCAGTACTTC
CSAPTGLDYEQYF
>TRBV6-4|TRBJ2-3|TRBD1|many
TGTGCCAGCAGGGACAGGGACCGCACAGATACGCAGTATTTT
CASRDRDRTDTQYF
>TRBV20-1|TRBJ1-1|-|many
TGCAGTGCTAGAGATTGGAGCGTTTTAGCCACGACTGAAGCTTTCTTT
CSARDWSVLATTEAFF
>TRBV4-2|TRBJ2-2|-|-
TGTGCCAGCAGCCAGACAGGTTCGAGGGAGCTGTTTTTT
CASSQTGSRELFF
>TRBV29-1|TRBJ2-3|-|many
TGCAGCGTTGGCTGGAGGGGCAGCACCTCAGATACGCAGTATTTT
CSVGWRGSTSDTQYF
>TRBV18|TRBJ2-7|TRBD1|many
TGTGCCAGCTCACCACGCAACAGGGGGGCCGACGAGCAGTACTTC
CASSPRNRGADEQYF
>TRBV6-1|TRBJ2-1|TRBD2|few
TGTGCCAGCAGTGAACTAGCGGGAGCCGGGCACAATGAGCAGTTCTTC
CASSELAGAGHNEQFF
>TRBV30|TRBJ2-1|TRBD2|-
TGTGCCTGGAGGGGGGGACTAGCGGGAGTCAGCTACAATGAGCAGTTCTTC
CAWRGGLAGVSYNEQFF
>TRBV30|TRBJ1-1|-|many
TGTGCCTGGAGTGTTACGAACGGTGAAGCTTTCTTT
CAWSVTNGEAFF
>TRBV6-1|TRBJ1-1|-|many
TGTGCCAGCAGCTCCCCCCTGAATGGAGGGGCTGAAGCTTTCTTT
CASSSPLNGGAEAFF
>TRBV28|TRBJ2-7|-|medium-sized
TGTGCCAGCACCGGGGGACCCTACGAGCAGTACTTC
CASTGGPYEQYF
>TRBV11-3|TRBJ1-4|-|-
TGTGCAAGCAGCGGGACGAGGGATGAAAAACTGTTTTTT
CASSGTRDEKLFF
>TRBV20-1|TRBJ1-6|-|-
TGCAGTGCTAGAGATCAAAGGGTGGGTGGTTCACCCCTCCACTTT
CSARDQRVGGSPLHF
>TRBV20-1|TRBJ2-5|TRBD2|few
TGCAGTGCTTCCCGGCGGGAGGCGTTAGAGACCCAGTACTTC
CSASRREALETQYF
>TRBV24-1|TRBJ1-5|-|medium-sized
TGTGCCACCAGTGGGGCGGGGTTCAGTCAGCCCCAGCATTTT
CATSGAGFSQPQHF
>TRBV6-2/TRBV6-3|TRBJ2-7|-|few
TGTGCCAGCTACGTCAGGGTACCCGCGGTCGTCCCCTACGAGCAGTACTTC
CASYVRVPAVVPYEQYF
>TRBV24-1|TRBJ2-7|TRBD1|medium-sized
TGTGCCACCAGTGAAACCGGGACAGGGGGACCCCACGAGCAGTACTTC
CATSETGTGGPHEQYF